The sequence of this T cell receptor beta chain was determined in a study of response to subunit inactivated influenza vaccine. This clonotype was seen more than once but under ten times. Its specificity is unknown. TCRdb re-analysed the RT-PCR reads in MiXCR, keeping a single row per CDR3 protein. The sample holds hundreds of thousands of distinct CDR3 sequences, approximately 11% seen once. CDR3 length equals 16 residues. The germline V gene encodes CDR1 MGHRA and CDR2 YSYEKL. The V end lost 4 bases, the J end lost 4 bases, and 18 bases lay between the germline ends. Findings of the study overall: Authors proposed each seasonal influenza vaccination draws in few new T cells.

Sequencing used PBMCs from blood, obtained roughly 47 days after vaccination. This chain uses TRBV4-1 with TRBJ2-3; tentative D call: TRBD1 (7 bases). The TCR comes from a man over 45 who received an inactivated influenza vaccine. CDR3 in amino acids: CASSRLGQRVADTQYF. CDR3 bases: TGCGCCAGCAGCCGGTTGGGACAGCGGGTCGCAGATACGCAGTATTTT.